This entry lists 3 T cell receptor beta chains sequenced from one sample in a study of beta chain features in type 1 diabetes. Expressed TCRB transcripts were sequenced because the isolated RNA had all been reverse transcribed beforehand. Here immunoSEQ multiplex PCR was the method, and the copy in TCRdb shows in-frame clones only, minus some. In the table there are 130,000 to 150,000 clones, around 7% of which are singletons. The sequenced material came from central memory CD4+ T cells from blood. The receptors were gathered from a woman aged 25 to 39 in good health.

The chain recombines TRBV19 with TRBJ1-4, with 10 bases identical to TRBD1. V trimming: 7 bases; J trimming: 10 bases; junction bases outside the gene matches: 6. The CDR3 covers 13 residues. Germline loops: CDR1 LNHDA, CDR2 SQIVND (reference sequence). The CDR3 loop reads CASIETGGGKLFF. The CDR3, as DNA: TGTGCCAGTATCGAGACAGGGGGCGGAAAACTGTTTTTT.

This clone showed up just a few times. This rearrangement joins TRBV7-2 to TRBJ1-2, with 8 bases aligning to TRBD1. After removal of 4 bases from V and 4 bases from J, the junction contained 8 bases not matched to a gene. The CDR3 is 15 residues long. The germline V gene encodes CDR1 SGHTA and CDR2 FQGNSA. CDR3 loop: CASSSRGRKGYGYTF. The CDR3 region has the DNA TGTGCCAGCAGCTCCAGGGGGCGTAAGGGCTATGGCTACACCTTC.

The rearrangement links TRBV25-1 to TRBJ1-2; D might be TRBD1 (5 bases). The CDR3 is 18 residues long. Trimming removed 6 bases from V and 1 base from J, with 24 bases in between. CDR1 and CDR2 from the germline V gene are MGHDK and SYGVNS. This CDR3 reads CASRGNGGRGVVNYGYTF. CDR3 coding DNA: TGTGCCAGCAGGGGGAACGGGGGAAGAGGAGTAGTTAACTATGGCTACACCTTC.